The T cell receptor beta chain described here comes from a study of CD8 T cells in Susac syndrome. General study findings and limits: The study acknowledged a relatively small number of individuals in its TCR sequencing and HLA analysis.

Germline V CDR1 and CDR2: LGHNT, FRNRAP. Trimming took 8 bases from V and 0 from J, leaving 11 bases between them. The CDR3 length is 15 residues. It was with random hexamers that roughly 0.5 to 1 ug RNA was reverse transcribed. Multiplex PCR with immunoSEQ amplified the TCR beta CDR3 across 54 Vbeta and 13 Jbeta. TCRdb ran MiXCR on the immunoSEQ multiplex PCR reads and lists one entry per CDR3 protein. Found here are approximately 100,000 distinct CDR3 sequences, approximately 95% of them singletons; the top ten hold about 0.41%. Note on this clonotype: Its antigen is as yet unknown.

Input material: CD8+ T cells from PBMCs. The chain couples TRBV12-5 to TRBJ2-6, with D hard to call. The receptor was isolated from a human donor with Susac syndrome. The CDR3 sequence: CASLTPNSGANVLTF. CDR3 DNA sequence: TGTGCTAGTCTAACCCCGAACTCTGGGGCCAACGTCCTGACTTTC.